This T cell receptor (beta chain) came from a study of technical replicates of blood from several donors. Germline lookup yields CDR1 SNHLY and CDR2 FYNNEI. With 8 bases removed from V and 1 base from J, the gap between germline ends came to 7 bases. CDR3 length: 12 residues. Profiled with immunoSEQ multiplex PCR; TCRdb holds only in-frame clones, not every one. The sample carries about 88,000 clones, roughly 93% recorded once. Source material: T cells isolated from PBMCs. The chain carries TRBV2 and TRBJ2-3, with a tentative D call TRBD2 (5 bases). The TCR originated in a human donor in good health. The CDR3 protein is CASERGTDTQYF. The CDR3 DNA follows: TGTGCCAGCGAGAGGGGCACAGATACGCAGTATTTT.